These T cell receptor beta chains were read from a single sample in a study of spatial heterogeneity in lung cancer. One entry per CDR3 protein results from TCRdb running MiXCR on the 5' RACE reads. The sample has some 1,600 distinct CDR3 sequences; 7.8% are singletons. The sequenced sample was normal lung tissue next to the tumor, obtained at surgery. The receptors were sampled from a female donor with early-stage non-small cell lung cancer. Both conserved end residues are part of each CDR3. The D gene is left open where the match is weak. Clone size is given as how often the clone was seen (once, few, many) or a class if it is expanded.

d_call: TRBD2; v_call: TRBV5-8; cdr3_length: 18; j_call: TRBJ2-6; clone_size: medium-sized; cdr3_nt: TGTGCCAGCAGCTTGGGCCCAGCGGGGGATTCTGGGGCCAACGTCCTGACTTTC; cdr3_aa: CASSLGPAGDSGANVLTF
d_call: TRBD2; v_call: TRBV19; cdr3_length: 14; j_call: TRBJ2-5; clone_size: medium-sized; cdr3_nt: TGTGCCAGTAGTACGACTAGCAGCCAAGAGACCCAGTACTTC; cdr3_aa: CASSTTSSQETQYF
d_call: -; v_call: TRBV28; cdr3_length: 13; j_call: TRBJ2-3; clone_size: medium-sized; cdr3_nt: TGTGCCAGCAGTCTGACACCCCCAGATACGCAGTATTTT; cdr3_aa: CASSLTPPDTQYF
d_call: TRBD1; v_call: TRBV18; cdr3_length: 17; j_call: TRBJ1-3; clone_size: medium-sized; cdr3_nt: TGTGCCAGCTCACCACCGGGGGACAGGCTGGGTGGAAACACCATATATTTT; cdr3_aa: CASSPPGDRLGGNTIYF
d_call: -; v_call: TRBV12-3/TRBV12-4; cdr3_length: 12; j_call: TRBJ2-7; clone_size: medium-sized; cdr3_nt: TGTGCCAGCAGTACCCAGGGGTACGAGCAGTACTTC; cdr3_aa: CASSTQGYEQYF
d_call: -; v_call: TRBV7-9; cdr3_length: 14; j_call: TRBJ2-1; clone_size: medium-sized; cdr3_nt: TGTGCCAGCAGCTTAGGAAAACTCAACAATGAGCAGTTCTTC; cdr3_aa: CASSLGKLNNEQFF
d_call: -; v_call: TRBV6-6; cdr3_length: 14; j_call: TRBJ1-1; clone_size: many; cdr3_nt: TGTGCCAGCAGTTACTCGAACGGGAACACTGAAGCTTTCTTT; cdr3_aa: CASSYSNGNTEAFF
d_call: -; v_call: TRBV5-1; cdr3_length: 13; j_call: TRBJ2-5; clone_size: few; cdr3_nt: TGCGCCAGCAGCTTGATGGGGAGAGAGACCCAGTACTTC; cdr3_aa: CASSLMGRETQYF
d_call: -; v_call: TRBV19; cdr3_length: 15; j_call: TRBJ1-4; clone_size: medium-sized; cdr3_nt: TGTGCCAGTAGCCGCCTTGGGCCCGCGGGTGAAAAACTGTTTTTT; cdr3_aa: CASSRLGPAGEKLFF
d_call: TRBD1; v_call: TRBV24-1; cdr3_length: 16; j_call: TRBJ2-2; clone_size: medium-sized; cdr3_nt: TGTGCCACCAGTGACTCGGGACAGATCCTCACCGGGGAGCTGTTTTTT; cdr3_aa: CATSDSGQILTGELFF
d_call: -; v_call: TRBV12-3/TRBV12-4; cdr3_length: 14; j_call: TRBJ2-1; clone_size: medium-sized; cdr3_nt: TGTGCCAGCAGTACGTATTTTGGGGACAATGAGCAGTTCTTC; cdr3_aa: CASSTYFGDNEQFF